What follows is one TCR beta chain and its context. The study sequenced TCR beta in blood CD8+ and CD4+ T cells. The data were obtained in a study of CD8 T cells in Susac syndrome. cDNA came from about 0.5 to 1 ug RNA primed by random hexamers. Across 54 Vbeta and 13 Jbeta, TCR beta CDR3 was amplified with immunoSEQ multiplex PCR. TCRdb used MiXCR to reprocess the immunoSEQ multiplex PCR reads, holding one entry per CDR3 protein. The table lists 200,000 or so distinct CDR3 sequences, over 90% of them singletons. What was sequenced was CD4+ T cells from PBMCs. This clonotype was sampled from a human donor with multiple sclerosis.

The CDR3 region is CASSLSSGNYEQYF. The CDR3 DNA reads as TGCGCCAGCAGCTTGTCTAGCGGGAACTACGAGCAGTACTTC. The J gene is TRBJ2-7, the V gene TRBV5-1; 9 bases align to TRBD2. Per germline, CDR1 SGHRS and CDR2 YFSETQ. V lost 1 base to trimming and J lost 3 bases; unmatched junction nucleotides: 2. The CDR3 length is 14 residues.